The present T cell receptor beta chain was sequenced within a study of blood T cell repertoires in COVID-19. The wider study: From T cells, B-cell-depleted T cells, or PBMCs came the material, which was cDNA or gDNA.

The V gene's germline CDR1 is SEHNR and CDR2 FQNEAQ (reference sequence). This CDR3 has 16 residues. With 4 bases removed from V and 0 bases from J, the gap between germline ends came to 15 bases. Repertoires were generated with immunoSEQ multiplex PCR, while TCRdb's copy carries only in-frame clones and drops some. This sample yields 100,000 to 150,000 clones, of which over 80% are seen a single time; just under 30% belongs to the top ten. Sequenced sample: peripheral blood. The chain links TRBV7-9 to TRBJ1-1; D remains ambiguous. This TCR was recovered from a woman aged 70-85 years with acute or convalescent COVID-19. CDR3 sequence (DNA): TGTGCCAGCAGCTCCCGAGGAGGGCAGATGAACACTGAAGCTTTCTTT. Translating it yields CASSSRGGQMNTEAFF.